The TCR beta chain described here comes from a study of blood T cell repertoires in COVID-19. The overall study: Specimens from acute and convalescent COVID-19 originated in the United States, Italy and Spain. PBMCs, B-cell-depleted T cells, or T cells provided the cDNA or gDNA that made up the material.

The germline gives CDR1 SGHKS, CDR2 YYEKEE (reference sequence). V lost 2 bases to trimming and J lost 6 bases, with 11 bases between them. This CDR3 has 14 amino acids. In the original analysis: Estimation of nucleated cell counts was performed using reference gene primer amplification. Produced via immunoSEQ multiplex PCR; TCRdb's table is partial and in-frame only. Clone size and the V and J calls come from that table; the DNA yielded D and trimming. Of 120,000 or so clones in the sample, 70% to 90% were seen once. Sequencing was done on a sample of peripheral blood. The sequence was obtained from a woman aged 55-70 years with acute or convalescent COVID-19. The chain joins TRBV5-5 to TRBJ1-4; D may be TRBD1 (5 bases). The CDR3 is CASSFQGGDEKLFF. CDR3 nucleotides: TGTGCCAGCAGCTTCCAGGGCGGAGATGAAAAACTGTTTTTT.